The 9 T cell receptor beta chains below all came from one sample that was sequenced in a study of PD-1 blockade in mismatch repair-deficient tumors. The assay was immunoSEQ multiplex PCR, and TCRdb's table has in-frame clones only and misses some. The profile shows over 100,000 clones, roughly 80% of them singletons. Source: peripheral blood, taken just over 59 weeks after starting pembrolizumab. These receptors all stem from an adult with mismatch repair-deficient cancer.

The chain uses TRBV6-4 and TRBJ2-1, with 8 bases matching TRBD1. Germline V lookup: CDR1 MRHNA, CDR2 SNTAGT. With 3 bases clipped from V and 2 bases from J, the junction kept 15 bases outside the gene matches. CDR3 size: 19 residues. DNA of the CDR3: TGTGCCAGCAGTGAGTTTTGGACAGGGACCTCTCCTACCTACAATGAGCAGTTCTTC. Translated, it gives CASSEFWTGTSPTYNEQFF.

The chain uses TRBV20-1 and TRBJ2-1, with D uncertain. From germline, CDR1 is DFQATT and CDR2 SNEGSKA (reference sequence). V was trimmed by 3 bases and J by 8 bases, leaving 8 bases between them. This CDR3 has 11 amino acids. CDR3 nucleotides: TGCAGTGCTAGTCAGCCGGATGAGCAGTTCTTC. This gives the protein CSASQPDEQFF.

The chain carries TRBV11-1 and TRBJ1-1; the D gene is possibly TRBD1 (5 bases). CDR1 and CDR2 (germline): SGHAT, FQDESV (reference sequence). With 2 bases removed from V and 5 bases from J, the gap between germline ends came to 9 bases. The CDR3 spans 13 residues. CDR3 in DNA: TGTGCCAGCAGCTTATCCGGGGGAACTGAAGCTTTCTTT. Protein: CASSLSGGTEAFF. Looking up the rest from reference TRBV11-1 and TRBJ1-1 gives the full variable domain: EAEVAQSPRYKITEKSQAVAFWCDPISGHATLYWYRQILGQGPELLVQFQDESVVDDSQLPKDRFSAERLKGVDSTLKIQPAELGDSAMYLCASSLSGGTEAFFGQGTRLTVV.

The gene calls are TRBV6-1 and TRBJ1-4; 8 bases line up with TRBD1. Germline CDR1 is MNHNS and CDR2 is SASEGT. This CDR3 has 15 residues. Trimming took 6 bases from V and 6 from J; bases not matched to a gene: 9. The CDR3 DNA reads as TGTGCCAGCAGCCCATGGACAGGGAGAGATGAAAAACTGTTTTTT. Protein product: CASSPWTGRDEKLFF.

The chain joins TRBV2 to TRBJ2-7; weak D call: TRBD2 (6 bases). Germline values: CDR1 SNHLY, CDR2 FYNNEI. The CDR3 is 12 amino acids. Trimming cost V 11 bases and J 7 bases, with 18 bases left between them. CDR3 DNA sequence: TGTGCCTCTGGAGGGGACTCGAGTGAGCAGTACTTC. Protein: CASGGDSSEQYF.

This clone appeared once. The V and J genes are TRBV7-9 and TRBJ1-2, with 7 nucleotides matching TRBD1. V was pared by 5 bases and J by 8 bases, with 8 bases of the junction left unmatched. This CDR3 contains 13 residues. Germline V gives CDR1 SEHNR, CDR2 FQNEAQ (reference sequence). The CDR3 reads CASSQTGTKGYTF. The CDR3 coding sequence is TGTGCCAGCAGCCAGACAGGGACCAAAGGCTACACCTTC.

The chain is built from TRBV29-1 and TRBJ1-4; 7 bases align to TRBD1. The CDR3 runs 16 residues. Per germline, CDR1 SQVTM and CDR2 ANQGSEA. V shed 5 bases, J shed 0 bases, and the junction held 9 bases outside the gene matches. DNA of the CDR3: TGCAGCGTTCTCCTCGACAGGGATGCAACTAATGAAAAACTGTTTTTT. This codes for CSVLLDRDATNEKLFF.

J is TRBJ2-3 and V is TRBV7-9; TRBD2 matches at 8 bases. The length of the CDR3 is 15 residues. The germline CDR1 and CDR2 sequences are SEHNR and FQNEAQ (reference sequence). Trimming cost V 7 bases and J 0 bases; bases outside gene matches: 6. The CDR3 nucleotides read TGTGCCAGCACAACAACTAGCGGAAGCACAGATACGCAGTATTTT. This translates into CASTTTSGSTDTQYF. Looking up the rest from reference TRBV7-9 and TRBJ2-3 gives the full variable domain: DTGVSQNPRHKITKRGQNVTFRCDPISEHNRLYWYRQTLGQGPEFLTYFQNEAQLEKSRLLSDRFSAERPKGSFSTLEIQRTEQGDSAMYLCASTTTSGSTDTQYFGPGTRLTVL.

The CDR3 DNA is TGTGCCAGCAACCTGAGGGTTGAAAGCACAGATACGCAGTATTTT. Protein product: CASNLRVESTDTQYF. This chain links TRBV28 with TRBJ2-3; a possible D gene is TRBD2 (5 bases). Trimming cost V 7 bases and J 0 bases, with 14 bases left between them. The CDR3 sequence is 15 residues long. Looked up from germline, CDR1 is MDHEN and CDR2 is SYDVKM.